Following are 19 T cell receptor beta chains from one sample sequenced in a study of T-cell reconstitution after alpha-beta-depleted transplantation in children. Study-wide findings and caveats: One year post-transplant, T-cell counts and diversity were largely derived from T cells produced anew.

Preparation of the TCRbeta library used unique molecular identifiers. TCRdb re-analysed the PCR reads in MiXCR, keeping a single row per CDR3 protein. Here the sample spans about 300,000 distinct CDR3 sequences, roughly 7.8% being singletons. Their recognized antigens are unknown. The source material was peripheral blood, sampled 360 days after TCRalphabeta/CD19-depleted stem cell transplant. These receptors were taken from a female patient aged 2-9 years who had a stem cell transplant for Fanconi anemia, so the T cells may come from the graft donor.

This clonotype was picked up many times. This chain connects TRBV7-2 to TRBJ2-3, with 11 nucleotides matching TRBD2. The CDR3 totals 17 residues. V trimming: 5 bases; J trimming: 1 base; junction bases outside the gene matches: 8. Germline lookup yields CDR1 SGHTA and CDR2 FQGNSA. The CDR3 protein is CASSLRLAGLRTDTQYF. The DNA of the CDR3 is TGTGCCAGCAGCCTGAGACTAGCGGGACTTCGCACAGATACGCAGTATTTT.

At least ten counts were recorded for this clonotype. The chain joins TRBV7-8 to TRBJ2-3, with 7 bases matching TRBD2. This CDR3 spans 17 amino acids. V shed 5 bases, J shed 4 bases, and the junction held 15 bases outside the gene matches. Germline-derived CDR1 and CDR2 are SGHVS and FQNEAQ. The CDR3 DNA reads as TGTGCCAGCAGCCTATTACCGGGACTAACCCCCTCAGATACGCAGTATTTT. This codes for CASSLLPGLTPSDTQYF.

Ten or more counts support this clonotype. One junction end disagrees with the germline gene, perhaps due to a read error. V usage is TRBV7-9 and J usage is TRBJ2-5; 7 bases are a match to TRBD1. CDR1 and CDR2 from the germline V gene are SEHNR and FQNEAQ (reference sequence). The CDR3 length is 12 residues. CDR3 DNA sequence: TGTGCCAGCAGCTTAGACGGACAGGCCTTTCTCTTC. The encoded protein is CASSLDGQAFLF.

This clonotype was seen at least ten times. V and J are TRBV4-1 and TRBJ1-2; D might be TRBD1 (5 bases). The CDR3 consists of 14 residues. The V and J ends lost 3 bases and 7 bases respectively, with 15 bases between them. Germline CDR1 and CDR2: MGHRA and YSYEKL. DNA of the CDR3: TGCGCCAGCAGCCATACGGGGCCGGGGGGTGGCTACACCTTC. Its protein product is CASSHTGPGGGYTF.

The J gene is TRBJ2-7, the V gene TRBV11-2; a possible D gene is TRBD2 (6 bases). CDR3 length: 15 residues. The V gene lost 0 bases and the J gene lost 2 bases, with 11 bases spanning the gap. The germline CDR1 and CDR2 sequences are SGHAT and FQNNGV. The DNA of the CDR3 is TGTGCCAGCAGCTTAGATCGAAGGACTACCTACGAGCAGTACTTC. This encodes CASSLDRRTTYEQYF.

This clonotype was counted only a few times. The rearrangement joins TRBV4-2 to TRBJ2-7, with a possible D match to TRBD2 (5 bases). CDR3 length: 13 amino acids. V was cut by 4 bases and J by 2 bases, with 9 bases left in between. Germline loops: CDR1 LGHNA, CDR2 YNFKEQ. The CDR3, as DNA: TGTGCCAGCAGCCTTCAGCGGACCTACGAGCAGTACTTC. Translation gives CASSLQRTYEQYF.

In its sample, this clonotype was seen many times. The chain employs TRBV9 and TRBJ2-3; 14 nucleotides align to TRBD2. The germline CDR1 and CDR2 sequences are SGDLS and YYNGEE. The trim removed 0 bases at V and 0 bases at J, leaving 9 bases unmatched. This CDR3 spans 20 amino acids. CDR3 region: CASSVGLAGGSYASTDTQYF. CDR3 coding DNA: TGTGCCAGCAGCGTAGGACTAGCGGGGGGGTCCTACGCTAGCACAGATACGCAGTATTTT.

In this sample, this clonotype turned up many times. The gene calls are TRBV20-1 and TRBJ2-3; D is ambiguous. The CDR3 has 12 residues. In germline, CDR1 is DFQATT, CDR2 SNEGSKA (reference sequence). The V and J ends lost 5 bases and 2 bases respectively, with 8 bases between them. The CDR3 region has the DNA TGCAGTGCTGGGTACAACACAGATACGCAGTATTTT. Protein sequence: CSAGYNTDTQYF.

This clonotype was recorded many times. The J gene is TRBJ1-2, the V gene TRBV12-3 or TRBV12-4, with D maybe TRBD1 (5 bases). This CDR3 has 13 amino acids. V lost 5 bases and J 4 bases, leaving 11 bases between the germline ends. The CDR3 here is CASSPGRLYGYTF. CDR3 DNA: TGTGCCAGCAGTCCGGGACGGCTCTATGGCTACACCTTC.

This clonotype was recorded at least ten times. V usage is TRBV10-2 and J usage is TRBJ2-1, with D uncertain. V was clipped by 0 bases and J by 12 bases, with 12 bases between them. The CDR3 runs to 13 residues. Looked up from germline, CDR1 is WSHSY and CDR2 is SAAADI. Here the CDR3 DNA reads TGCGCCAGCAGTGAGTCGAATGGTGGTGGGCAGTTCTTC. Its translation is CASSESNGGGQFF.

This clonotype was counted many times. This chain joins TRBV29-1 and TRBJ1-2, with unresolved D. There are 11 residues in the CDR3. Germline CDR1 SQVTM, CDR2 ANQGSEA. Trimming took 7 bases from V and 2 from J, leaving 8 bases between them. The CDR3, as DNA: TGCAGCGCGACGGAGAACTATGGCTACACCTTC. It is translated as CSATENYGYTF. Looking up the rest from reference TRBV29-1 and TRBJ1-2 gives the full variable domain: SAVISQKPSRDICQRGTSLTIQCQVDSQVTMMFWYRQQPGQSLTLIATANQGSEATYESGFVIDKFPISRPNLTFSTLTVSNMSPEDSSIYLCSATENYGYTFGSGTRLTVV.

This clonotype came up many times. The rearrangement joins TRBV5-5 to TRBJ1-1, with 11 bases lining up with TRBD1. This CDR3 region has 15 residues. Germline values: CDR1 SGHKS, CDR2 YYEKEE (reference sequence). Unmatched junction bases numbered 7, after V lost 4 bases and J lost 5 bases. The CDR3 loop reads CASSPDRGRGTEAFF. CDR3 nucleotide sequence: TGTGCCAGCAGCCCGGACAGGGGGCGGGGAACTGAAGCTTTCTTT. Full variable domain (rest looked up from reference TRBV5-5 and TRBJ1-1): DAGVTQSPTHLIKTRGQQVTLRCSPISGHKSVSWYQQVLGQGPQFIFQYYEKEERGRGNFPDRFSARQFPNYSSELNVNALLLGDSALYLCASSPDRGRGTEAFFGQGTRLTVV.

The V call is TRBV11-2, the J call TRBJ2-1, with 13 bases aligning to TRBD2. The trim removed 5 bases at V and 0 bases at J, leaving 16 bases unmatched. From germline, CDR1 is SGHAT and CDR2 FQNNGV. CDR3 size: 21 residues. The CDR3: CASSPRGVQGLAGISYNEQFF. CDR3 nucleotide sequence: TGTGCCAGCAGCCCCAGGGGGGTCCAGGGACTAGCGGGGATCTCCTACAATGAGCAGTTCTTC.

The chain recombines TRBV3-1 with TRBJ1-1; 7 nucleotides match TRBD1. The germline V gene encodes CDR1 LGHDT and CDR2 YNNKEL (reference sequence). This CDR3 has 15 residues. Trimming removed 1 base from V and 3 bases from J; junction bases left unmatched: 5. CDR3 residues: CASSQANRGYTEAFF. CDR3 bases: TGTGCCAGCAGCCAAGCGAACAGGGGATACACTGAAGCTTTCTTT. The complete variable domain, with remaining parts taken from reference TRBV3-1 and TRBJ1-1, reads DTAVSQTPKYLVTQMGNDKSIKCEQNLGHDTMYWYKQDSKKFLKIMFSYNNKELIINETVPNRFSPKSPDKAHLNLHINSLELGDSAVYFCASSQANRGYTEAFFGQGTRLTVV.

The chain uses TRBV5-1 and TRBJ1-1; the D gene is possibly TRBD1 (5 bases). CDR1 SGHRS and CDR2 YFSETQ come from the germline V gene. Trimming shortened V by 2 bases and J by 3 bases, and 8 bases separated the two germline ends. The CDR3 has 13 amino acids. This chain's CDR3 is CASSFQGDTEAFF. The CDR3 coding sequence is TGCGCCAGCAGCTTTCAGGGAGACACTGAAGCTTTCTTT.

This clonotype occurred many times. This chain joins TRBV15 and TRBJ2-1; D gene ambiguous. The CDR3 spans 13 residues. V lost 0 bases to trimming and J lost 4 bases, with 4 bases between them. The germline gives CDR1 LNHNV, CDR2 YYDKDF (reference sequence). The CDR3 DNA reads TGTGCCACCAGCAGAGATACGTACAATGAGCAGTTCTTC. Its translation is CATSRDTYNEQFF.

The chain couples TRBV15 to TRBJ1-5; the match to TRBD1 covers 8 bases. The CDR3 runs 15 residues. The germline gives CDR1 LNHNV, CDR2 YYDKDF (reference sequence). The ends lost 5 bases at V and 0 bases at J; junction bases unmatched: 3. The CDR3 nucleotides are TGTGCCACCAGCCCCGGGACAGGTAGCAATCAGCCCCAGCATTTT. It is translated as CATSPGTGSNQPQHF. Based on the CDR3 plus reference TRBV15 and TRBJ1-5, the full variable domain is DAMVIQNPRYQVTQFGKPVTLSCSQTLNHNVMYWYQQKSSQAPKLLFHYYDKDFNNEADTPDNFQSRRPNTSFCFLDIRSPGLGDTAMYLCATSPGTGSNQPQHFGDGTRLSIL.

This clonotype has more than one count but fewer than ten. The genes are TRBV7-2 and TRBJ2-2; TRBD2 matches 7 bases. The CDR3 extends over 13 amino acids. Looked up from germline, CDR1 is SGHTA and CDR2 is FQGNSA. V trimming: 8 bases; J trimming: 4 bases; junction bases outside the gene matches: 4. CDR3 in DNA: TGTGCCAGCGGGAGGGCGGGCACCGGGGAGCTGTTTTTT. Amino acids: CASGRAGTGELFF. Looking up the rest from reference TRBV7-2 and TRBJ2-2 gives the full variable domain: GAGVSQSPSNKVTEKGKDVELRCDPISGHTALYWYRQSLGQGLEFLIYFQGNSAPDKSGLPSDRFSAERTGGSVSTLTIQRTQQEDSAVYLCASGRAGTGELFFGEGSRLTVL.

This clonotype was recorded a few times. This rearrangement joins TRBV14 to TRBJ1-6; D is perhaps TRBD1 (6 bases). V was cut by 5 bases and J by 10 bases, with 12 bases left in between. This CDR3 has 13 amino acids. Germline CDR1 SGHDN, CDR2 FVKESK. CDR3 in amino acids: CASSGQGISPLHF. The CDR3 bases are TGTGCCAGCAGCGGGCAGGGGATATCACCCCTCCACTTT.